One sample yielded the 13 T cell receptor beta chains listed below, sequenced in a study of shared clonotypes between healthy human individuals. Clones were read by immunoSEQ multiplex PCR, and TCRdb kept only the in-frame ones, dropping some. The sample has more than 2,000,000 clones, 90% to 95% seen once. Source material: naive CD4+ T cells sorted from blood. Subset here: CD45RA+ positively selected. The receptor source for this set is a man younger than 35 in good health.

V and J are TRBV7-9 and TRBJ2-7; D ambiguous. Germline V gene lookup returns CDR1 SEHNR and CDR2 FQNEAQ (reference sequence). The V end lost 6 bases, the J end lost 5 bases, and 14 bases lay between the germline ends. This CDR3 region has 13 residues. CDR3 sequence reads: CASSLSQNNEQYF. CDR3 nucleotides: TGTGCCAGCAGTCTGTCCCAGAACAACGAGCAGTACTTC.

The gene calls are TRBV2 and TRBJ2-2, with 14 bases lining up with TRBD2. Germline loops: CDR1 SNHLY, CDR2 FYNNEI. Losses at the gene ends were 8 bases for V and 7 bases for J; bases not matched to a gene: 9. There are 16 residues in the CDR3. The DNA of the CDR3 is TGTGCCAGCCTCAGGACTAGCGGGAGGTCTAACGGGGAGCTGTTTTTT. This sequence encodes CASLRTSGRSNGELFF.

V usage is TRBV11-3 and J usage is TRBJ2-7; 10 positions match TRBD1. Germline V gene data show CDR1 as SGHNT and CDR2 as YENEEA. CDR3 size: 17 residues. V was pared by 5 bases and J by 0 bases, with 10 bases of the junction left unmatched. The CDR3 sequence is CASSPGTGASDSYEQYF. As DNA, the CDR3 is TGTGCCAGCAGCCCCGGGACAGGGGCGTCCGACTCCTACGAGCAGTACTTC.

The CDR3 protein is CASSAGSRGTLVYNEQFF. Here the CDR3 DNA reads TGTGCCAGCAGCGCCGGATCTAGGGGGACTTTGGTCTACAATGAGCAGTTCTTC. The chain has TRBV9 and TRBJ2-1; D possibly matches TRBD1 or TRBD2 (6 bases each). This CDR3 is 18 amino acids long. Germline V lookup: CDR1 SGDLS, CDR2 YYNGEE. Trimming cost V 3 bases and J 3 bases, with 22 bases left between them.

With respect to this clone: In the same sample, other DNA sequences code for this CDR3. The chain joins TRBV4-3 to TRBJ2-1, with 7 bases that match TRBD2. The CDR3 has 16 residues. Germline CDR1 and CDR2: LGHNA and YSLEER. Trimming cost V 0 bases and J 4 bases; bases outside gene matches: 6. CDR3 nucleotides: TGCGCCAGCAGCCAAGAGGGCCTAGCGGCTTACAATGAGCAGTTCTTC. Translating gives CASSQEGLAAYNEQFF.

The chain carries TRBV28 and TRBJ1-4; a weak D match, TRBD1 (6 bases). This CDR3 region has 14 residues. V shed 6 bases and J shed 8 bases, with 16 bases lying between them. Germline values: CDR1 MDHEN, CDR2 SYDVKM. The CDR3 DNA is TGTGCCAGCAGCTTAGACAGGATGGGGGAAAAACTGTTTTTT. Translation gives CASSLDRMGEKLFF.

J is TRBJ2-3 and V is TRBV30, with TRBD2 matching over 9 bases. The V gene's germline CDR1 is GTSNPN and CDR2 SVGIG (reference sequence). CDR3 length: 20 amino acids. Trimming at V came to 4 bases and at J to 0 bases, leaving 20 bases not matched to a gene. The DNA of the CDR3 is TGTGCCTGGACCCGGGGGGCAGGAAAGACTAGCGGCCCTAGCACAGATACGCAGTATTTT. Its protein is CAWTRGAGKTSGPSTDTQYF.

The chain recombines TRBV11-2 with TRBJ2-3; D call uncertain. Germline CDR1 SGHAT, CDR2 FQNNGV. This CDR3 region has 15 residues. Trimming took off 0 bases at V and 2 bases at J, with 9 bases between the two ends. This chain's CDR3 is CASSLDGRPTDTQYF. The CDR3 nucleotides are TGTGCCAGCAGCTTAGATGGCAGACCCACAGATACGCAGTATTTT.

CDR3: CASSPDSEETQYF. In DNA, the CDR3 is TGTGCCAGCAGCCCGGACAGTGAGGAGACCCAGTACTTC. The gene calls are TRBV11-3 and TRBJ2-5, with D possibly matching TRBD1 (6 bases). This CDR3 has 13 residues. The V end was cut by 5 bases, the J end by 5 bases, with 12 bases between. CDR1 is SGHNT, CDR2 YENEEA, per germline.

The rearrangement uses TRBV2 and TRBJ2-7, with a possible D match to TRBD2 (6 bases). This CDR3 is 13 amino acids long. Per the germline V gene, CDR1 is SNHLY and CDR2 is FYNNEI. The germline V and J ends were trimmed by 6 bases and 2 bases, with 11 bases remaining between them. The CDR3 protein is CASRNSGTYEQYF. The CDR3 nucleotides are TGTGCCAGCAGAAATAGCGGAACCTACGAGCAGTACTTC. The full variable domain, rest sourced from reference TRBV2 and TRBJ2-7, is EPEVTQTPSHQVTQMGQEVILRCVPISNHLYFYWYRQILGQKVEFLVSFYNNEISEKSEIFDDQFSVERPDGSNFTLKIRSTKLEDSAMYFCASRNSGTYEQYFGPGTRLTVT.

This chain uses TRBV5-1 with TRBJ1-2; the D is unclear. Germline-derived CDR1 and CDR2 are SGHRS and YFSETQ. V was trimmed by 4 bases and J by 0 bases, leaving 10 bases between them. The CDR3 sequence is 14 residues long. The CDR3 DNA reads TGCGCCAGCAGCCTCGCCCGGCCTAACTATGGCTACACCTTC. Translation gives CASSLARPNYGYTF. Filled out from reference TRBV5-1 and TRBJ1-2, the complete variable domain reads KAGVTQTPRYLIKTRGQQVTLSCSPISGHRSVSWYQQTPGQGLQFLFEYFSETQRNKGNFPGRFSGRQFSNSRSEMNVSTLELGDSALYLCASSLARPNYGYTFGSGTRLTVV.

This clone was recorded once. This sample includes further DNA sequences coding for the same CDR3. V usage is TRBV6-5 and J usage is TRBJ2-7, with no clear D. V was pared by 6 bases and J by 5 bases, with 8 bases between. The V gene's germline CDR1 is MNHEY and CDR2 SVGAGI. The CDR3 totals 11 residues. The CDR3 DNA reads TGTGCCAGCAGCCGCGGACACGAGCAGTACTTC. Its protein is CASSRGHEQYF.

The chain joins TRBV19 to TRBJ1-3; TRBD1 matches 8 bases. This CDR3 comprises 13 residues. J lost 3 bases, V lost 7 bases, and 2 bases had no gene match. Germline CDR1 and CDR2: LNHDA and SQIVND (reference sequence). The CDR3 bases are TGTGCCAGTACGGACAGGGATGGAAACACCATATATTTT. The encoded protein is CASTDRDGNTIYF.